The following is a T cell receptor (beta chain) sequence with its context. Study processing details: Estimates of nucleated cell counts were drawn from the amplification of reference gene primers. Here immunoSEQ multiplex PCR was the method, and the copy in TCRdb shows in-frame clones only, minus some. That table supplies the V and J calls and clone size; D and trimming were determined from the DNA. The sample comprises 68,000 or so clones, about 82% of which are singletons, and about two fifths rests with the top ten. The sample belongs to a study of blood T cell repertoires in COVID-19. Background on the study: Samples taken during acute and convalescent COVID-19 were collected in the United States, Italy and Spain. Sources were T cells, B-cell-depleted T cells, or PBMCs; the material itself was cDNA or gDNA.

Germline CDR1 and CDR2: MNHEY and SVGEGT. The CDR3 spans 17 residues. The V segment lost 4 bases and the J segment 4 bases; nucleotides outside the gene matches: 10. The chain uses TRBV6-2 or TRBV6-3 and TRBJ2-6; 7 nucleotides align to TRBD1. The sequenced sample was peripheral blood. The sequence came from a human donor in a cohort sampled during active COVID-19. CDR3 protein: CASSSGQPAWGANVLTF. Written as DNA, the CDR3 is TGTGCCAGCAGTTCGGGACAGCCAGCGTGGGGGGCCAACGTCCTGACTTTC.